Shown below are 10 T cell receptor beta chains from a single sample sequenced in a study of blood T cell repertoires in COVID-19. The method was immunoSEQ multiplex PCR; TCRdb's version includes in-frame clones alone and lacks a portion of them. The table shows 130,000 to 150,000 clones, with 88% occurring only once. The sequenced material came from peripheral blood. The source is a human donor in a cohort sampled during active COVID-19.

The chain links TRBV4-3 to TRBJ2-2; D ambiguous. CDR1 and CDR2 (germline): LGHNA, YSLEER. The CDR3 is 15 amino acids. V was clipped by 3 bases and J by 1 base, with 9 bases between them. In DNA form, the CDR3 reads TGCGCCAGCAGCCATGTCACGGGGAACACCGGGGAGCTGTTTTTT. This sequence encodes CASSHVTGNTGELFF.

The chain couples TRBV6-5 to TRBJ1-4, with D possibly TRBD1 on 6 matching bases. This CDR3 contains 15 residues. Trimming cost V 6 bases and J 2 bases, with 13 bases left between them. Germline-derived CDR1 and CDR2 are MNHEY and SVGAGI. Here the CDR3 reads CASSAIRGTNEKLFF. CDR3 bases: TGTGCCAGCAGCGCTATCAGGGGTACTAATGAAAAACTGTTTTTT.

J is TRBJ2-1 and V is TRBV19, with 8 positions matching TRBD2. This CDR3 is 14 amino acids long. V was clipped by 7 bases and J by 5 bases; unmatched bases: 7. Germline V lookup: CDR1 LNHDA, CDR2 SQIVND (reference sequence). The DNA of the CDR3 is TGTGCCAGTAAGGGCCTAGCGGGCCACAATGAGCAGTTCTTC. It specifies CASKGLAGHNEQFF.

The sample holds many counts of this clone. The rearrangement uses TRBV19 and TRBJ2-7; 7 bases are a match to TRBD2. The germline CDR1 and CDR2 sequences are LNHDA and SQIVND (reference sequence). Losses at the gene ends were 9 bases for V and 3 bases for J; bases not matched to a gene: 8. The CDR3 extends over 13 amino acids. Here the CDR3 DNA reads TGTGCCAGCGGGCGGGAGCTGGGCTACGAGCAGTACTTC. It translates to CASGRELGYEQYF.

The chain carries TRBV6-5 and TRBJ2-7, with D possibly being TRBD2 (5 bases). The CDR3 sequence is 15 residues long. Trimming stripped 0 bases from V and 0 bases from J, with 9 bases between. Germline values: CDR1 MNHEY, CDR2 SVGAGI. The CDR3 loop reads CASSYSAGSSYEQYF. In DNA, the CDR3 is TGTGCCAGCAGTTACTCGGCGGGTAGCTCCTACGAGCAGTACTTC.

The rearrangement uses TRBV15 and TRBJ1-5, with D possibly being TRBD1 (6 bases). V lost 8 bases, J lost 2 bases, and 16 bases lay in between. Looked up from germline, CDR1 is LNHNV and CDR2 is YYDKDF (reference sequence). This CDR3 is 15 amino acids long. CDR3 in DNA: TGTGCCACCCAACAGGACAGTGGCGGCAATCAGCCCCAGCATTTT. Translation gives CATQQDSGGNQPQHF.

This chain uses TRBV4-1 with TRBJ1-5, with 8 bases aligning to TRBD1. With V trimmed by 4 bases and J by 5 bases, 4 bases remained unmatched. The CDR3 loop spans 14 amino acids. Germline V gene sequence: CDR1 MGHRA, CDR2 YSYEKL. CDR3: CASSRGTGHQPQHF. For the CDR3, the DNA is TGCGCCAGCAGCCGAGGGACAGGACATCAGCCCCAGCATTTT.

This clone occurred once. V gene TRBV2 combines with J gene TRBJ2-4; D perhaps matches TRBD1 (6 bases). Germline-derived CDR1 and CDR2 are SNHLY and FYNNEI. The CDR3 runs 14 residues. V was shortened by 6 bases and J by 6 bases, with 15 bases between the two germline ends. For the CDR3, the DNA is TGTGCCAGCAGCGAGGAACAGGGTCCAAACATTCAGTACTTC. This codes for CASSEEQGPNIQYF.

The rearrangement joins TRBV15 to TRBJ2-7; D possibly corresponds to TRBD1 (5 bases). Germline values: CDR1 LNHNV, CDR2 YYDKDF (reference sequence). V dropped 0 bases and J dropped 5 bases, with 14 bases sitting between them. This CDR3 is built from 15 residues. CDR3: CATSRDQVRADEQYF. CDR3 sequence (DNA): TGTGCCACCAGCAGAGATCAAGTCAGGGCGGACGAGCAGTACTTC.

The chain combines TRBV7-9 with TRBJ2-7; D might be TRBD1 (6 bases). This CDR3 spans 14 amino acids. Germline values: CDR1 SEHNR, CDR2 FQNEAQ (reference sequence). With 5 bases removed from V and 3 bases from J, the gap between germline ends came to 14 bases. CDR3 sequence reads: CASSPRDIHYEQYF. CDR3 nucleotides: TGTGCCAGCAGCCCCCGGGACATCCACTACGAGCAGTACTTC.